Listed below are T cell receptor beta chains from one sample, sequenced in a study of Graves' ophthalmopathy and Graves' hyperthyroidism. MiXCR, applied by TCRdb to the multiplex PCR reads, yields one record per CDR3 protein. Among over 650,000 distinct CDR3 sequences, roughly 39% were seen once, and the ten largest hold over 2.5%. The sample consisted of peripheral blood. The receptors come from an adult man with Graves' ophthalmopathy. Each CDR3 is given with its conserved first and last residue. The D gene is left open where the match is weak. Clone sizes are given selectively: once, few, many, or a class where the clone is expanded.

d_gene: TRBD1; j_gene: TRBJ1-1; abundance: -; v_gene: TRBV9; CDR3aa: CASSVEGAPEAFF; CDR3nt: TGTGCCAGCAGCGTAGAGGGGGCTCCTGAAGCTTTCTTT
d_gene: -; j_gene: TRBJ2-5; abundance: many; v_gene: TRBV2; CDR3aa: CASSERGETQYF; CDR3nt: TGTGCCAGCAGTGAACGGGGAGAGACCCAGTACTTC
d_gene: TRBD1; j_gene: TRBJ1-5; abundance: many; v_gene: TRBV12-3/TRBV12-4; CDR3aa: CASSLGQVNQPQHF; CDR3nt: TGTGCCAGCAGCTTAGGACAGGTCAATCAGCCCCAGCATTTT
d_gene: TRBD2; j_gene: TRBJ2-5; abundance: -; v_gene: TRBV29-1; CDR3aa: CSVDGGRAGETQYF; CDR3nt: TGCAGCGTTGATGGAGGGAGGGCCGGAGAGACCCAGTACTTC
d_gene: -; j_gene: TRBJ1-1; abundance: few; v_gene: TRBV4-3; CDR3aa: CASSHSGGYTEAFF; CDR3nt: TGCGCCAGCAGCCACTCCGGGGGATACACTGAAGCTTTCTTT
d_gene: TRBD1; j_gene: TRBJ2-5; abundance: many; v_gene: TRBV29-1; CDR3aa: CSVEGTGAPLETQYF; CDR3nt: TGCAGCGTTGAAGGGACAGGGGCCCCTCTTGAGACCCAGTACTTC
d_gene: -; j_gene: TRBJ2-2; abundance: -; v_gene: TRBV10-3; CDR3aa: CASSEQEVANTGELFF; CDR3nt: TGTGCCAGCAGTGAACAGGAAGTAGCGAACACCGGGGAGCTGTTTTTT
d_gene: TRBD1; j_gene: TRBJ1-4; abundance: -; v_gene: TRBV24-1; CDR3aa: CAASPGTGKLFF; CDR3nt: TGTGCCGCGAGCCCTGGGACAGGAAAACTGTTTTTT
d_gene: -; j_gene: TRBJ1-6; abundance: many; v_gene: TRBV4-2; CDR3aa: CASSPRTDAYSPLHF; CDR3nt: TGTGCCAGCAGCCCGAGAACTGACGCCTATTCACCCCTCCACTTT
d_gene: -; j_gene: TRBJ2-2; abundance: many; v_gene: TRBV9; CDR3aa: CASSVVDTGELFF; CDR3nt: TGTGCCAGCAGCGTTGTAGACACCGGGGAGCTGTTTTTT
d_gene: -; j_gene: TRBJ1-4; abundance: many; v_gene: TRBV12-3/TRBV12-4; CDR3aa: CASNFRATNEKLFF; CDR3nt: TGTGCCAGCAACTTTAGAGCAACTAATGAAAAACTGTTTTTT
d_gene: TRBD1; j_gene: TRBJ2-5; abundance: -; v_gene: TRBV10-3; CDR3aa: CAIGGQGAETQYF; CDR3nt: TGTGCCATCGGGGGACAGGGGGCTGAGACCCAGTACTTC
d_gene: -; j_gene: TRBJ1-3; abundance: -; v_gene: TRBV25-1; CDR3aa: CARVGAYRNTIYF; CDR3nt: TGTGCCAGGGTAGGGGCGTATAGAAACACCATATATTTT
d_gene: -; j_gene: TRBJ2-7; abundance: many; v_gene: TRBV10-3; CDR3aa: CAIGSYRTYEQYF; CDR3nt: TGTGCCATCGGTTCTTACCGAACCTACGAGCAGTACTTC
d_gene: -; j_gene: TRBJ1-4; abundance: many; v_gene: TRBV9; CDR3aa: CASSVGGPTNEKLFF; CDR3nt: TGTGCCAGCAGCGTAGGAGGGCCGACTAATGAAAAACTGTTTTTT
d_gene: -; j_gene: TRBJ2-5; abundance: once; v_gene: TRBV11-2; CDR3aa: CASSRTGTTQGPQYF; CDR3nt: TGCGCCAGCAGCCGAACAGGGACTACTCAAGGCCCCCAGTACTTC
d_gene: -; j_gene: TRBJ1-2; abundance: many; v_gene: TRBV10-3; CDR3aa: CAITAGLGYGYTF; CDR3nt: TGTGCCATCACAGCAGGGTTGGGCTATGGCTACACCTTC
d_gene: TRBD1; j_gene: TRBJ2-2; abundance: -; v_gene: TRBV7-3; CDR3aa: CASSQQLRGGTGVTGELFF; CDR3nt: TGTGCCAGCAGCCAACAGCTCCGGGGCGGGACAGGGGTCACCGGGGAGCTGTTTTTT
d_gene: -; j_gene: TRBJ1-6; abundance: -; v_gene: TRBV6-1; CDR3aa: CASSEGTAWNSPLHF; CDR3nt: TGTGCCAGCAGTGAAGGGACGGCGTGGAATTCACCCCTCCACTTT
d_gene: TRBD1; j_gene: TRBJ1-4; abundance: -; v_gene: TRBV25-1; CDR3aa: CASSARQGSKEKLFF; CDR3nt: TGTGCCAGCAGTGCTAGACAGGGATCCAAGGAAAAACTGTTTTTT
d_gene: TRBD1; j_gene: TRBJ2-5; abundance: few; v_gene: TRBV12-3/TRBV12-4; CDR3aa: CASSTPGGTGGLQETQYF; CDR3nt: TGTGCCAGCAGTACCCCCGGTGGGACAGGGGGTCTCCAAGAGACCCAGTACTTC
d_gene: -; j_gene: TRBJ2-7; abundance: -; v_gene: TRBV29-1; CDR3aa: CSVPLGGEQYF; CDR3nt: TGCAGCGTTCCCTTGGGGGGCGAACAGTACTTC
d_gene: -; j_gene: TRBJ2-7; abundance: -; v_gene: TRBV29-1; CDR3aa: CSVLGRDTGEQYF; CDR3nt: TGCAGCGTCCTCGGACGGGACACCGGGGAGCAGTACTTC
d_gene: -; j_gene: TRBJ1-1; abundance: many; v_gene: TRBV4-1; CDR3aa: CASSQGLLNTEAFF; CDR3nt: TGCGCCAGCAGCCAAGGTCTATTGAACACTGAAGCTTTCTTT
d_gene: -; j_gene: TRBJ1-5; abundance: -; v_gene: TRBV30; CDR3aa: CAWSGQAGNQPQHF; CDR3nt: TGTGCCTGGAGTGGACAGGCCGGCAATCAGCCCCAGCATTTT
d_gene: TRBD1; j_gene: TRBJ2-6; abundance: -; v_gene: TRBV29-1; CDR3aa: CSVSRTGGNVLTF; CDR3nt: TGCAGCGTTTCCAGGACAGGGGGCAACGTCCTGACTTTC
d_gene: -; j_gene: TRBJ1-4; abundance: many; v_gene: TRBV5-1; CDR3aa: CASSLGTSGNEKLFF; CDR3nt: TGCGCCAGCAGCCTCGGGACTTCGGGTAATGAAAAACTGTTTTTT
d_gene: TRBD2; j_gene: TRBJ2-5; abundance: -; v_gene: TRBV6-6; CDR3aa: CASSYQGLTGGAQYF; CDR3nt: TGTGCCAGCAGTTACCAGGGACTAACCGGGGGGGCCCAGTACTTC
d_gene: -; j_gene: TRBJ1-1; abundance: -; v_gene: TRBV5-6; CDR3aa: CASSLREGVEAFF; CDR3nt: TGTGCCAGCAGCCTCAGGGAAGGTGTTGAAGCTTTCTTT
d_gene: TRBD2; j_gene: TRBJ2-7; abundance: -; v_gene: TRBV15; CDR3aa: CATSRDRGVGNEQYF; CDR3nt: TGTGCCACCAGCAGAGATCGGGGGGTGGGAAACGAGCAGTACTTC
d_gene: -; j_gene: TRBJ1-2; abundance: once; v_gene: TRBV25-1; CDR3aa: CASSHGGNTGSGYTF; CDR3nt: TGTGCCAGCAGCCATGGAGGTAACACCGGGTCCGGCTACACCTTC
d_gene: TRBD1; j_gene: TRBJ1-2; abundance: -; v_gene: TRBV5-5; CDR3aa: CASSQGSGTGVLYGYTF; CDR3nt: TGCGCCAGCAGCCAAGGATCCGGGACAGGGGTACTCTATGGCTACACCTTC
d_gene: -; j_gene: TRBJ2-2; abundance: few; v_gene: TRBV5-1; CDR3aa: CATCPEILGTGELFF; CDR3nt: TGCGCCACCTGCCCGGAGATACTAGGAACCGGGGAGCTGTTTTTT
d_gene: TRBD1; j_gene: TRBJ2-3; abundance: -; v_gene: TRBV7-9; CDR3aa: CASSLGTGGDTQYF; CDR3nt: TGTGCCAGCAGCTTAGGGACAGGGGGCGATACGCAGTATTTT
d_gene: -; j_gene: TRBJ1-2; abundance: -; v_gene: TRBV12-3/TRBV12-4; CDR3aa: CASSFGGYGYTF; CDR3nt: TGTGCCAGCAGTTTCGGGGGCTATGGCTACACCTTC
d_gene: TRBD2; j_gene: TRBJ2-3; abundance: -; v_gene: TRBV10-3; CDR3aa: CAISESNRLAGPTQYF; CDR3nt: TGTGCCATCAGTGAGTCGAATAGGCTAGCGGGACCTACGCAGTATTTT
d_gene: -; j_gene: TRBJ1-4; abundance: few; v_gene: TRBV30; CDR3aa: CAWSDISEKLFF; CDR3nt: TGTGCCTGGAGTGACATCAGTGAAAAACTGTTTTTT
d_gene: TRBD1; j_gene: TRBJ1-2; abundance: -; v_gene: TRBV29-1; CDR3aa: CSVFRDRVSDGYTF; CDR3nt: TGCAGCGTCTTCCGGGACAGGGTATCGGATGGCTACACCTTC
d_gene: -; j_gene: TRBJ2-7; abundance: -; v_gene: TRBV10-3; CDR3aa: CAISPTRSYEQYF; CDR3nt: TGTGCCATCAGTCCCACCCGGTCGTACGAGCAGTACTTC
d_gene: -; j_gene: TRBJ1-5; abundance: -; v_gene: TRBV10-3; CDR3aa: CASSYSTGGRQPQHF; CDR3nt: TGTGCCAGCAGTTACTCGACCGGGGGCCGACAGCCCCAGCATTTT
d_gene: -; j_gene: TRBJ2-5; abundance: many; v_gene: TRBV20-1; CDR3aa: CSASIGTQYF; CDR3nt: TGCAGTGCTAGCATTGGGACCCAGTACTTC
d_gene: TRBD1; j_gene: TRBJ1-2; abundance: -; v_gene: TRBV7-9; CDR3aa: CASSAGTGVNYGYTF; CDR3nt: TGTGCCAGCTCAGCCGGGACAGGGGTTAACTATGGCTACACCTTC
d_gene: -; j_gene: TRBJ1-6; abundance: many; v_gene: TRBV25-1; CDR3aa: CASSEYKDNSPLHF; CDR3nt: TGTGCCAGCAGTGAATACAAGGATAATTCACCCCTCCACTTT
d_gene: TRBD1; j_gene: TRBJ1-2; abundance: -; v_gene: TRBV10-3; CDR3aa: CAISEGTGGNGYTF; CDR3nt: TGTGCCATCAGTGAAGGGACAGGGGGCAATGGCTACACCTTC
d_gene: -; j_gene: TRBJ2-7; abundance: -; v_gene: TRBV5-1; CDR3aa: CASSLVVGSPYEQYF; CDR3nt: TGCGCCAGCAGCTTGGTGGTGGGGTCCCCCTACGAGCAGTACTTC
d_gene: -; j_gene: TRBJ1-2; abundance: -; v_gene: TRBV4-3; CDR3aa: CASSQAPGHHLYGYTF; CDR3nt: TGCGCCAGCAGCCAAGCACCGGGACACCACCTCTATGGCTACACCTTC